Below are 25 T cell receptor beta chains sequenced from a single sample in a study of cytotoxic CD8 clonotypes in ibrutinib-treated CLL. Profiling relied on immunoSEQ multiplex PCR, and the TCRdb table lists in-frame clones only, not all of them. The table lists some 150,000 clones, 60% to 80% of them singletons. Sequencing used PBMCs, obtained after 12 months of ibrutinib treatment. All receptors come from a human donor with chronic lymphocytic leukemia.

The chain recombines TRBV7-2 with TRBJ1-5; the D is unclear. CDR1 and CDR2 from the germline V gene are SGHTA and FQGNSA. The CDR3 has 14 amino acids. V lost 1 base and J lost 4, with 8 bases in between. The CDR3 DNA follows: TGTGCCAGCAGCTTAGGTCACCCGAATCAGCCCCAGCATTTT. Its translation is CASSLGHPNQPQHF.

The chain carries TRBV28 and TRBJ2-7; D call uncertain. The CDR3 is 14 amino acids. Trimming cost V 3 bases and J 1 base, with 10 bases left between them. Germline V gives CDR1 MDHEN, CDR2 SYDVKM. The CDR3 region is CASSLPTESYEQYF. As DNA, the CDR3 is TGTGCCAGCAGTTTGCCTACAGAGTCCTACGAGCAGTACTTC.

CDR3 in amino acids: CASSQEGSFSIIYNEQFF. The CDR3 region has the DNA TGTGCCAGCAGCCAAGAAGGCTCCTTTTCGATTATCTACAATGAGCAGTTCTTC. The chain couples TRBV4-2 to TRBJ2-1; no definite D call. CDR1 is LGHNA, CDR2 YNFKEQ, per germline. This CDR3 has 18 amino acids. Trimming removed 0 bases at V and 3 bases at J, with 18 bases between.

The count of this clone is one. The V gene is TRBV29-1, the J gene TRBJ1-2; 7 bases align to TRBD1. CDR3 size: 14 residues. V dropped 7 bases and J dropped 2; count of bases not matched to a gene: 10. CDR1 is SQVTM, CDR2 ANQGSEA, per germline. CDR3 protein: CSAYGQATNYGYTF. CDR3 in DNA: TGCAGCGCCTACGGACAGGCGACGAACTATGGCTACACCTTC.

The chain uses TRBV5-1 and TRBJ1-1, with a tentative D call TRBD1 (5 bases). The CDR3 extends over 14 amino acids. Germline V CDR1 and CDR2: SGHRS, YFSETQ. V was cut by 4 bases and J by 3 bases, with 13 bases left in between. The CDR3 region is CASSAGGAHTEAFF. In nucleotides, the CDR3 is TGCGCCAGCAGCGCCGGTGGGGCGCACACTGAAGCTTTCTTT.

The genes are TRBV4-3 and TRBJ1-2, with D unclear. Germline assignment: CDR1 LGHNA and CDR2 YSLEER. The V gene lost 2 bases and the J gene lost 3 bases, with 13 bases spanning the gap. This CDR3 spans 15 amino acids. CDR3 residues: CASSQTRSHYYGYTF. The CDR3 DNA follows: TGCGCCAGCAGCCAAACCCGTTCGCATTACTATGGCTACACCTTC.

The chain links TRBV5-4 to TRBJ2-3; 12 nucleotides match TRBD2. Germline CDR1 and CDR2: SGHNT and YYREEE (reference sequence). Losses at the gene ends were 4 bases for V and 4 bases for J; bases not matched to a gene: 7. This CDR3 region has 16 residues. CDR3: CASSLPSGGAPDTQYF. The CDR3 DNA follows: TGTGCCAGCAGCCTTCCTAGCGGGGGGGCCCCAGATACGCAGTATTTT.

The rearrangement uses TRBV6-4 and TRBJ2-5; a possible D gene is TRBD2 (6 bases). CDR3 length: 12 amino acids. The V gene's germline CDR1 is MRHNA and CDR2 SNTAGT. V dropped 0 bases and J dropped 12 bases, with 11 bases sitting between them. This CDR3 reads CASSDSGLPKYF. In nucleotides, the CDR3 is TGTGCCAGCAGTGACTCTGGACTACCTAAGTACTTC.

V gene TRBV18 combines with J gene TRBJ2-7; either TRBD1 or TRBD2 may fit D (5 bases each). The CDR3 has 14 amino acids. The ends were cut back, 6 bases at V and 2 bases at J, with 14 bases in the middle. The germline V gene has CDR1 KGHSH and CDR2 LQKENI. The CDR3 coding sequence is TGTGCCAGCTCTCAGACGCCGGGACCCTACGAGCAGTACTTC. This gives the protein CASSQTPGPYEQYF.

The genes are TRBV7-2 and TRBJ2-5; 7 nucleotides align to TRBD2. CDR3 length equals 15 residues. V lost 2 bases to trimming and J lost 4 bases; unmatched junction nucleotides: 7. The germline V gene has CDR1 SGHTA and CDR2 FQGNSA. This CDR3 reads CASSLFAGVGETQYF. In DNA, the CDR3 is TGTGCCAGCAGCTTATTTGCGGGAGTGGGAGAGACCCAGTACTTC.

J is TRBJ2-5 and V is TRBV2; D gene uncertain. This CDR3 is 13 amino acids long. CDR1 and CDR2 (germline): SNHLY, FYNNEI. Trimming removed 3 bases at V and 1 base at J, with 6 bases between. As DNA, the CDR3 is TGTGCCAGCAGTGAGGTATTCCAAGAGACCCAGTACTTC. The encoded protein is CASSEVFQETQYF.

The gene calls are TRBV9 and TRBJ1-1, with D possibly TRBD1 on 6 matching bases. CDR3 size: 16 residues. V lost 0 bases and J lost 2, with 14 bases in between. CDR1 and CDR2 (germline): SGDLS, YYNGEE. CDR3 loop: CASSVEGGLFNTEAFF. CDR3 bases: TGTGCCAGCAGCGTAGAGGGGGGCCTTTTTAACACTGAAGCTTTCTTT.

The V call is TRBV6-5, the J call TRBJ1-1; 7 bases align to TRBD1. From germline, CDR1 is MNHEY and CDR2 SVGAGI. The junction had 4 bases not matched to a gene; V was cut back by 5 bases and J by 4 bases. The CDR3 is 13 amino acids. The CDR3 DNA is TGTGCCAGCAGTCCCCAGGGGGGCACTGAAGCTTTCTTT. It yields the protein CASSPQGGTEAFF.

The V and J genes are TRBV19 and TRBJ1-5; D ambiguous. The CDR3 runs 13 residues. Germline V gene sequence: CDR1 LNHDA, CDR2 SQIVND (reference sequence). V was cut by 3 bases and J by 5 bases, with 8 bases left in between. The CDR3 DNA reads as TGTGCCAGTAGTATGTTCTCGGATCAGCCCCAGCATTTT. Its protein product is CASSMFSDQPQHF.

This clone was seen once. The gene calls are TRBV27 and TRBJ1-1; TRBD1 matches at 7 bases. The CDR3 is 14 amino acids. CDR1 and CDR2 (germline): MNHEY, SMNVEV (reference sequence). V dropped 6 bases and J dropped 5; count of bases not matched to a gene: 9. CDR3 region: CASSSTRGWTEAFF. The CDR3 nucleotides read TGTGCCAGCAGCTCCACCAGGGGGTGGACTGAAGCTTTCTTT.

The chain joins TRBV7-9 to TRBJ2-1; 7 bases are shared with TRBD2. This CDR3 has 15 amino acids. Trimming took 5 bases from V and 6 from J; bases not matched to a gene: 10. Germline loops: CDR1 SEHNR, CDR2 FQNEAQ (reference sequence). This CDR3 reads CASSLRPSGGNEQFF. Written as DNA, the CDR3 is TGTGCCAGCAGCCTCCGGCCTTCGGGGGGCAATGAGCAGTTCTTC.

The CDR3 nucleotides read TGTGCCAGCAGCTTTGGGAACCAATTCGCCCAGCATTTT. Protein product: CASSFGNQFAQHF. This chain links TRBV5-6 with TRBJ1-5; D ambiguous. CDR1 and CDR2 from the germline V gene are SGHDT and YYEEEE. The length of the CDR3 is 13 residues. V was cut by 2 bases and J by 11 bases, with 14 bases left in between.

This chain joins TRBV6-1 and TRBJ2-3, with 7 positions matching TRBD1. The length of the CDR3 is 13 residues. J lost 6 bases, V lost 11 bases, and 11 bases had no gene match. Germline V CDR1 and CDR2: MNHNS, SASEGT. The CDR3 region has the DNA TGTGCCGCTTGGGGGACAGCTTTGGATACGCAGTATTTT. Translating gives CAAWGTALDTQYF.

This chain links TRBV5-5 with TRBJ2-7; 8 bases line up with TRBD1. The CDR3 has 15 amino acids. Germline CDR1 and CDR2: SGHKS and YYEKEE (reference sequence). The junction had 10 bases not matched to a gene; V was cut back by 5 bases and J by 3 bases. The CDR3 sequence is CASRPSGQVFYEQYF. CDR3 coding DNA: TGTGCCAGCAGGCCTTCGGGACAGGTATTCTACGAGCAGTACTTC.

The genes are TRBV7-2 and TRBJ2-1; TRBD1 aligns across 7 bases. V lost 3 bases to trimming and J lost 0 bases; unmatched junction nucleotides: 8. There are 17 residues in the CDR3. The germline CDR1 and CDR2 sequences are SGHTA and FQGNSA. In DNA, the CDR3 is TGTGCCAGCAGCTTGGGCAGGGGGTTGAGCTCCTACAATGAGCAGTTCTTC. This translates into CASSLGRGLSSYNEQFF.

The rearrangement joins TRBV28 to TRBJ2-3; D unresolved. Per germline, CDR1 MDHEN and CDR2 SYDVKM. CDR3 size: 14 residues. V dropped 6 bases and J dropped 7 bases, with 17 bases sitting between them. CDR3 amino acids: CASRMVGTQNTQYF. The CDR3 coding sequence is TGTGCCAGCAGGATGGTTGGAACACAAAATACGCAGTATTTT. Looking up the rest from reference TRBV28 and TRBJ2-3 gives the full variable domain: DVKVTQSSRYLVKRTGEKVFLECVQDMDHENMFWYRQDPGLGLRLIYFSYDVKMKEKGDIPEGYSVSREKKERFSLILESASTNQTSMYLCASRMVGTQNTQYFGPGTRLTVL.

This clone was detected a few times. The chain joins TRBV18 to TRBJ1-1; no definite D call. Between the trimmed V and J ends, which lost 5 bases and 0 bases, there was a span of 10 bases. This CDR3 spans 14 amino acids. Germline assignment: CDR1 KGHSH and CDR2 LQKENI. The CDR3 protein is CASSSLQMNTEAFF. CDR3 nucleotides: TGTGCCAGCTCATCACTTCAGATGAACACTGAAGCTTTCTTT.

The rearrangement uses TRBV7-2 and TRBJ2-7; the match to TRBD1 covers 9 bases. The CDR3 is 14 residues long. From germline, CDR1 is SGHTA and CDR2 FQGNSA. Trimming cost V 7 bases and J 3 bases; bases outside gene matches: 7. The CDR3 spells CASTPGQGGYEQYF. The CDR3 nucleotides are TGTGCCAGCACCCCGGGACAGGGAGGCTACGAGCAGTACTTC.

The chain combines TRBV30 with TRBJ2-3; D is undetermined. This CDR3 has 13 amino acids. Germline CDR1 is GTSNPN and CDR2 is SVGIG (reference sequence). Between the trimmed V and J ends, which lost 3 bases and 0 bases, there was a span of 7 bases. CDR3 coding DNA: TGTGCCTGGAGCCGTAGGAGCACAGATACGCAGTATTTT. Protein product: CAWSRRSTDTQYF. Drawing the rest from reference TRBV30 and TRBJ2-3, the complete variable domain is SQTIHQWPATLVQPVGSPLSLECTVEGTSNPNLYWYRQAAGRGLQLLFYSVGIGQISSEVPQNLSASRPQDRQFILSSKKLLLSDSGFYLCAWSRRSTDTQYFGPGTRLTVL.

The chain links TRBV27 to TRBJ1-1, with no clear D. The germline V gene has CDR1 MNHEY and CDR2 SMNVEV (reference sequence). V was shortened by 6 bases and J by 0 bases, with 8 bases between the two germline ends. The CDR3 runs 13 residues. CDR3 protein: CASRTYMNTEAFF. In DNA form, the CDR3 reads TGTGCCAGCAGGACGTACATGAACACTGAAGCTTTCTTT.